This TCR beta chain was identified in a study of T cell responses to AZD1222 COVID-19 vaccine. Whole-study findings and limits: Only five or six AZD1222 recipients tested seropositive at baseline. Repertoire sampling was restricted to post-peak T cell response timepoints. Among the donors, most were white British and more were female, and clonal diversity was possibly underestimated.

With regard to this clone: Its antigen is not known.

Clones were read by immunoSEQ multiplex PCR, and TCRdb kept only the in-frame ones, dropping some. The sample lists more than 95,000 clones; about 90% were seen once. Germline V gene sequence: CDR1 MGHDK, CDR2 SYGVNS. The CDR3 runs 13 residues. V was cut by 7 bases and J by 8 bases, with 17 bases left in between. The V call is TRBV25-1, the J call TRBJ1-1; no definite D call. This receptor was taken from an adult in good health. The sample here was peripheral blood, taken on day 0 of AZD1222 vaccination. In DNA form, the CDR3 reads TGTGCCAGCAAGGAGGGAGATATATCCGAAGCTTTCTTT. Its translation: CASKEGDISEAFF.